These 9 T cell receptor beta chains were all obtained from the same sample, sequenced in a study of T cell responses to AZD1222 COVID-19 vaccine. Sequencing used immunoSEQ multiplex PCR; TCRdb keeps in-frame clones, though not all of them. The table has some 84,000 clones, 87% seen once. The material was peripheral blood, obtained 28 days after the second AZD1222 dose. All receptors come from an adult who received the AZD1222 COVID-19 vaccine.

This chain connects TRBV28 to TRBJ1-2; D is possibly TRBD1 (6 bases). Germline CDR1 reads MDHEN; CDR2 reads SYDVKM. The CDR3 sequence is 15 residues long. V lost 2 bases to trimming and J lost 7 bases, with 17 bases between them. The DNA for the CDR3 is TGTGCCAGCAGTTTAGGCACAATAGGGGGGTCTGGCTACACCTTC. This codes for CASSLGTIGGSGYTF.

The chain recombines TRBV28 with TRBJ2-1; D is uncertain. Trimming took off 6 bases at V and 2 bases at J, with 14 bases between the two ends. Germline CDR1 MDHEN, CDR2 SYDVKM. The CDR3 sequence is 15 residues long. The CDR3 DNA reads as TGTGCCAGCAGGATGGATAATGGGCCCTACAATGAGCAGTTCTTC. Protein sequence: CASRMDNGPYNEQFF.

This clone was seen once. The chain joins TRBV7-9 to TRBJ2-2; no firm D call. CDR1 is SEHNR and CDR2 is FQNEAQ in the germline V gene (reference sequence). Trimming took 5 bases from V and 6 from J, leaving 7 bases between them. The CDR3 length is 12 residues. The CDR3 coding sequence is TGTGCCAGCAGCCGGACGTCCGGGGAGCTGTTTTTT. Translating it yields CASSRTSGELFF.

This clone was detected only once. This sequence joins TRBV6-5 and TRBJ1-5; maybe TRBD1 (5 bases). Germline CDR1 MNHEY, CDR2 SVGAGI. V gave up 8 bases and J gave up 0 bases, with 8 bases separating them. The CDR3 runs 13 residues. The CDR3 sequence is CASRQYSNQPQHF. CDR3 DNA: TGTGCCAGCCGACAGTATAGCAATCAGCCCCAGCATTTT.

The chain combines TRBV9 with TRBJ2-1; D not resolved. Germline CDR1 and CDR2: SGDLS and YYNGEE. The CDR3 runs 16 residues. V was trimmed by 0 bases and J by 9 bases, leaving 19 bases between them. DNA for the CDR3: TGTGCCAGCAGCGTAGTCGGTCGAGGCATTTTCATTGAGCAGTTCTTC. It yields the protein CASSVVGRGIFIEQFF.

This chain joins TRBV18 and TRBJ2-3; 9 nucleotides agree with TRBD1. This CDR3 spans 15 amino acids. Germline V CDR1 and CDR2: KGHSH, LQKENI. The ends lost 6 bases at V and 3 bases at J; junction bases unmatched: 7. The CDR3: CASSPPGQGTDTQYF. Written as DNA, the CDR3 is TGTGCCAGCTCCCCCCCGGGACAGGGAACAGATACGCAGTATTTT.

The rearrangement uses TRBV18 and TRBJ1-1; 7 positions match TRBD1. The CDR3 consists of 15 residues. Trimming took 6 bases from V and 1 from J; bases not matched to a gene: 8. Germline CDR1 KGHSH, CDR2 LQKENI. CDR3 amino acids: CASSGGQAKNTEAFF. As DNA, the CDR3 is TGTGCCAGCTCGGGAGGACAGGCAAAGAACACTGAAGCTTTCTTT.

V is TRBV29-1 and J is TRBJ2-3, with D possibly matching TRBD1 (5 bases). This CDR3 has 12 amino acids. V was pared by 8 bases and J by 6 bases, with 15 bases between. Germline V gene sequence: CDR1 SQVTM, CDR2 ANQGSEA. CDR3 in amino acids: CSSQQAQDTQYF. As DNA, the CDR3 is TGCAGCAGCCAACAGGCCCAGGATACGCAGTATTTT.

This clone was picked up one time. The chain joins TRBV7-9 to TRBJ1-1; TRBD1 agrees at 7 bases. V lost 1 base and J lost 4; bases outside the gene matches: 9. Per the germline V gene, CDR1 is SEHNR and CDR2 is FQNEAQ (reference sequence). The CDR3 totals 16 residues. CDR3 in DNA: TGTGCCAGCAGCTTAGGGACAGGTAGTGGAGGCACTGAAGCTTTCTTT. Protein sequence: CASSLGTGSGGTEAFF.